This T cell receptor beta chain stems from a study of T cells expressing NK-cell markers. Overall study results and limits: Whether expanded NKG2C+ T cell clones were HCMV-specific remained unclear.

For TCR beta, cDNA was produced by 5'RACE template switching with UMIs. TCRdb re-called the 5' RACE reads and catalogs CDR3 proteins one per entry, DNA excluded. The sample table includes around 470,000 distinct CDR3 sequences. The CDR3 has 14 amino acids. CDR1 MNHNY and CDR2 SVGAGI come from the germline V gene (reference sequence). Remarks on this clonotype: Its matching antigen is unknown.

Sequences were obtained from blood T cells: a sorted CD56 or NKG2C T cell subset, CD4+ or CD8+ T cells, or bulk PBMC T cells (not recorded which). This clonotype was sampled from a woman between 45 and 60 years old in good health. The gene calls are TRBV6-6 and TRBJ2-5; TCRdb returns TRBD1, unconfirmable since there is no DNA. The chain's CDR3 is CASSRPGIGETQYF.